The 20 T cell receptor beta chains listed next were all sequenced from one sample in a study of blood T cell repertoires in COVID-19 (TCRdb year 2020). Library prep was done by the immunoSEQ multiplex PCR assay. The immuneACCESS repertoire file appears here via TCRdb, limited to in-frame rearrangements. These files lack a portion of the clones; in checked studies, under half of the deficit traces to unresolved V genes, and the cause of the others is not known. The sample table contains 250,000 to 350,000 clones; only one count was recorded for roughly 90% of them. Roughly 2% of the sample comes from the top ten. Sequenced material: peripheral blood. The origin of the receptors is a man aged 18 to 29 with active or convalescent COVID-19.

This clone was seen a single time. Other nucleotide sequences in the sample specify the same CDR3. The gene calls are TRBV27 and TRBJ2-7; D ambiguous. Trimming took off 6 bases at V and 4 bases at J, with 7 bases between the two ends. The length of the CDR3 is 11 residues. Per the germline V gene, CDR1 is MNHEY and CDR2 is SMNVEV (reference sequence). CDR3 sequence (DNA): TGTGCCAGCAGCTCCGGGTACGAGCAGTACTTC. It yields the protein CASSSGYEQYF.

This clone was seen just once. This sequence joins TRBV4-3 and TRBJ2-3, with D possibly being TRBD2 (5 bases). This CDR3 is built from 17 residues. Trimming took 0 bases from V and 0 from J, leaving 13 bases between them. Germline V gene data show CDR1 as LGHNA and CDR2 as YSLEER. This chain's CDR3 is CASSQEGAASSTDTQYF. DNA for the CDR3: TGCGCCAGCAGCCAAGAAGGAGCGGCAAGTAGCACAGATACGCAGTATTTT.

The chain recombines TRBV4-2 with TRBJ2-7; 10 bases agree with TRBD2. The V gene end was trimmed by 3 bases and the J gene end by 4 bases; junction bases not matched to a gene: 6. CDR1 and CDR2 from the germline V gene are LGHNA and YNFKEQ. The CDR3 has 15 residues. CDR3: CASSQGTTSGYEQYF. Written as DNA, the CDR3 is TGTGCCAGCAGCCAGGGAACGACTAGCGGGTACGAGCAGTACTTC.

As concerns this clone: A clone one base away is much larger, so this may be a read error. V usage is TRBV27 and J usage is TRBJ2-1, with TRBD1 matching over 11 bases. The germline CDR1 and CDR2 sequences are MNHEY and SMNVEV (reference sequence). The length of the CDR3 is 17 residues. V shed 11 bases and J 4 bases; nucleotides not matched to a gene: 16. In nucleotides, the CDR3 is TGTGCCTGCTGTTTTGGGACAGGGGGGCCGGGGTACAATGAGCAGTTCTTC. Its protein is CACCFGTGGPGYNEQFF.

This clone has only one observation. The chain couples TRBV5-4 to TRBJ1-1; D not resolved. This CDR3 is 12 amino acids long. Trimming shortened V by 3 bases and J by 2 bases, and 5 bases separated the two germline ends. Germline CDR1 and CDR2: SGHNT and YYREEE (reference sequence). This chain's CDR3 is CASSSQNTEAFF. CDR3 nucleotides: TGTGCCAGCAGCTCCCAAAACACTGAAGCTTTCTTT.

The chain couples TRBV7-8 to TRBJ1-5; unclear D gene. Germline V gene sequence: CDR1 SGHVS, CDR2 FQNEAQ. The CDR3 totals 16 residues. Trimming cost V 1 base and J 0 bases, with 10 bases left between them. CDR3 nucleotide sequence: TGTGCCAGCAGCTTAGGAGCGAAAAATAGCAATCAGCCCCAGCATTTT. Protein product: CASSLGAKNSNQPQHF.

The chain carries TRBV15 and TRBJ2-1, with a possible D match to TRBD1 (7 bases). V lost 0 bases to trimming and J lost 7 bases, with 16 bases between them. Per the germline V gene, CDR1 is LNHNV and CDR2 is YYDKDF (reference sequence). The CDR3 runs 16 residues. CDR3 sequence reads: CATSRERAPGGNEQFF. In DNA, the CDR3 is TGTGCCACCAGCAGAGAACGAGCCCCAGGGGGGAATGAGCAGTTCTTC.

The count of this clone is one. The CDR3: CAEGVGYEQYF. In DNA, the CDR3 is TGTGCGGAAGGGGTTGGCTACGAGCAGTACTTC. The J gene is TRBJ2-7, the V gene TRBV28, with TRBD1 as a possible D gene (5 bases). From germline, CDR1 is MDHEN and CDR2 SYDVKM. The CDR3 covers 11 residues.

The chain couples TRBV7-9 to TRBJ1-2, with 8 positions matching TRBD1. Germline V gene lookup returns CDR1 SEHNR and CDR2 FQNEAQ (reference sequence). CDR3 length: 15 amino acids. J was trimmed by 5 bases and V by 5 bases; bases with no gene match: 10. The CDR3 sequence: CASSPRTGITYGYTF. CDR3 sequence (DNA): TGTGCCAGCAGCCCCAGGACAGGGATTACGTATGGCTACACCTTC.

The chain couples TRBV19 to TRBJ1-5, with D unclear. The germline gives CDR1 LNHDA, CDR2 SQIVND (reference sequence). Trimming shortened V by 6 bases and J by 0 bases, and 12 bases separated the two germline ends. The CDR3 runs to 15 residues. The CDR3 DNA follows: TGTGCCAGTAGCCTCTGGGGAGATAGCAATCAGCCCCAGCATTTT. Its protein product is CASSLWGDSNQPQHF.

The DNA for the CDR3 is TGTGCCAGCAGCCGAGGGCGGGGGAACTCCTACGAGCAGTACTTC. This encodes CASSRGRGNSYEQYF. The chain couples TRBV7-8 to TRBJ2-7; 7 bases line up with TRBD2. Losses at the gene ends were 5 bases for V and 0 bases for J; bases not matched to a gene: 7. Per germline, CDR1 SGHVS and CDR2 FQNEAQ. CDR3 length equals 15 residues.

The rearrangement links TRBV7-4 to TRBJ2-7, with TRBD2 as a possible D gene (6 bases). V lost 3 bases, J lost 0 bases, and 12 bases lay in between. The germline gives CDR1 SGHVT, CDR2 SQSDAQ. The CDR3 runs to 15 residues. CDR3 sequence (DNA): TGTGCCAGCAGCTTTTGGGGGGTTTCCTCCTACGAGCAGTACTTC. Encoded protein: CASSFWGVSSYEQYF. Based on the CDR3 plus reference TRBV7-4 and TRBJ2-7, the full variable domain is GAGVSQSPRYKVAKRGRDVALRCDSISGHVTLYWYRQTLGQGSEVLTYSQSDAQRDKSGRPSGRFSAERPERSVSTLKIQRTEQGDSAVYLCASSFWGVSSYEQYFGPGTRLTVT.

The chain uses TRBV24-1 and TRBJ1-2; maybe TRBD1 (5 bases). This CDR3 is 14 amino acids long. Between the trimmed V and J ends, which lost 4 bases and 7 bases, there was a span of 15 bases. From germline, CDR1 is KGHDR and CDR2 SFDVKD. CDR3 sequence reads: CATSDSQGIGGYTF. The CDR3 DNA reads as TGTGCCACCAGTGACTCCCAGGGAATTGGTGGCTACACCTTC.

This chain links TRBV29-1 with TRBJ2-2, with 13 bases aligning to TRBD2. The CDR3 loop spans 15 amino acids. V was pared by 6 bases and J by 6 bases, with 7 bases of the junction left unmatched. Germline V gene data show CDR1 as SQVTM and CDR2 as ANQGSEA. The CDR3 protein is CSVVTSGGAAGELFF. CDR3 in DNA: TGCAGCGTCGTTACTAGCGGGGGGGCGGCCGGGGAGCTGTTTTTT.

The chain couples TRBV5-4 to TRBJ2-7; 7 nucleotides agree with TRBD2. The germline V gene has CDR1 SGHNT and CDR2 YYREEE (reference sequence). Germline trimming cut 0 bases from V and 4 bases from J; bases unmatched to any gene: 10. This CDR3 contains 16 residues. The CDR3 loop reads CASSLAGAGVGYEQYF. CDR3 coding DNA: TGTGCCAGCAGCTTGGCCGGGGCGGGAGTAGGTTACGAGCAGTACTTC.

This rearrangement joins TRBV5-1 to TRBJ2-2; the match to TRBD1 covers 9 bases. The CDR3 has 14 residues. The junction had 2 bases not matched to a gene; V was cut back by 3 bases and J by 5 bases. Germline assignment: CDR1 SGHRS and CDR2 YFSETQ. The CDR3 reads CASSWTGETGELFF. In nucleotides, the CDR3 is TGCGCCAGCAGCTGGACAGGGGAGACCGGGGAGCTGTTTTTT.

The chain recombines TRBV6-2 or TRBV6-3 with TRBJ1-1; tentatively, D is TRBD1 (6 bases). This CDR3 has 15 residues. Germline V CDR1 and CDR2: MNHEY, SVGEGT. Trimming pared 5 bases from V and 2 bases from J, leaving 15 bases between. CDR3 coding DNA: TGTGCCAGCAGTAAAACCGGACAGAGTAACACTGAAGCTTTCTTT. Protein sequence: CASSKTGQSNTEAFF.

V gene TRBV6-5 combines with J gene TRBJ1-2, with D possibly TRBD1 on 5 matching bases. Between the trimmed V and J ends, which lost 0 bases and 5 bases, there was a span of 13 bases. Germline V gene sequence: CDR1 MNHEY, CDR2 SVGAGI. This CDR3 contains 15 residues. CDR3 sequence reads: CASSYSRNRFYGYTF. The CDR3, as DNA: TGTGCCAGCAGTTACTCGAGGAACAGGTTTTATGGCTACACCTTC.

This clone has just one count. The same CDR3 also results from other DNA sequences found in this sample. The genes are TRBV2 and TRBJ2-7; tentative D call: TRBD2 (6 bases). In germline, CDR1 is SNHLY, CDR2 FYNNEI. The CDR3 extends over 12 amino acids. V gave up 6 bases and J gave up 3 bases, with 9 bases separating them. The CDR3: CASRGGFYEQYF. The CDR3, as DNA: TGTGCCAGCAGGGGGGGATTCTACGAGCAGTACTTC.

This rearrangement joins TRBV4-1 to TRBJ2-1; 8 nucleotides align to TRBD1. V lost 3 bases to trimming and J lost 3 bases; unmatched junction nucleotides: 7. Germline V gene data show CDR1 as MGHRA and CDR2 as YSYEKL. The CDR3 runs 16 residues. The CDR3 DNA reads TGCGCCAGCAGCCACCGACAGGGGAGGTTCTACAATGAGCAGTTCTTC. This translates into CASSHRQGRFYNEQFF.